This T cell receptor beta chain is from a study of cytomegalovirus exposure and HLA in healthy donors. With regard to this clone: The antigen is undetermined.

Overall study results and limits: Sequencing likely generated an artifact that appeared as a cluster of highly shared sequence variants. Previous analysis showed most TCR beta V segments were productive about 87% or about 30% of the time. Accurate prediction of HLA-A and HLA-B alleles (for most subjects) was reportedly achieved from TCR beta sequences.

The V and J ends lost 0 bases and 3 bases respectively, with 12 bases between them. The CDR3 extends over 16 amino acids. Germline CDR1 MNHNS, CDR2 SASEGT. The PCR was carried out with 60 Vbeta primers and 13 Jbeta primers. TCRdb keeps only in-frame clones here, not all; method: immunoSEQ multiplex PCR. This sample yields under 150,000 clones, of which roughly 76% are seen a single time; almost 4% belongs to the top ten. Input material: PBMCs. The receptor was derived from a man between 18 and 29 years old in good health and CMV-seronegative. V usage is TRBV6-1 and J usage is TRBJ2-1; maybe TRBD2 (6 bases). In DNA form, the CDR3 reads TGTGCCAGCAGTGAAGCGAGTGGACTAAACTACAATGAGCAGTTCTTC. It codes for CASSEASGLNYNEQFF.